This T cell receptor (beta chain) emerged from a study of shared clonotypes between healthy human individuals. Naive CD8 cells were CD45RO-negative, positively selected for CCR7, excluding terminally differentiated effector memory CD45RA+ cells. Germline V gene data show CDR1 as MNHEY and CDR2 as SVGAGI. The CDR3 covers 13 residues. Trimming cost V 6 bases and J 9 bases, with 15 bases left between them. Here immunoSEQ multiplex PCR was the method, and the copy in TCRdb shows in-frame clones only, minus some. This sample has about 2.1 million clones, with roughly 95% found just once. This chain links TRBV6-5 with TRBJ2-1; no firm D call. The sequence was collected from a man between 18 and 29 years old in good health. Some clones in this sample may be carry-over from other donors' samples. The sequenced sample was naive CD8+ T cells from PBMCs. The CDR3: CASSNKELVEQFF. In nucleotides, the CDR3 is TGTGCCAGCAGCAACAAAGAGCTGGTTGAGCAGTTCTTC.